The 7 T cell receptor beta chains below were found in one sample sequenced in a study of CXCR3-negative and CXCR3-positive naive CD8 T cells. Carrying UMI labels, the TRB cDNA libraries were prepared through 5' RACE. Reprocessing the 5' RACE reads, TCRdb reports a single entry for every CDR3 protein and omits DNA. Its listing shows 50,000 to 75,000 distinct CDR3 sequences. The material sequenced was naive CXCR3- CD8+ T cells from blood. This sample's subset: CD45RO-CCR7+CD27+CD95- naive CD8+ T cells lacking CXCR3 (TNR3-). The receptor set was obtained from a human donor in good health. Some clones in this sample may be carry-over from other donors' samples.

This chain connects TRBV20-1 to TRBJ1-2. The CDR3 consists of 11 residues. Germline CDR1 DFQATT, CDR2 SNEGSKA (reference sequence). The CDR3 region is CSARGVWGYTF.

V and J are TRBV5-1 and TRBJ2-1; no DNA is available, so the TRBD1 call from TCRdb remains unchecked. The CDR3 loop spans 16 amino acids. The V gene's germline CDR1 is SGHRS and CDR2 YFSETQ. CDR3 sequence reads: CASSLGQGTELDEQFF.

This chain links TRBV28 with TRBJ2-7; TCRdb's D call of TRBD1 is untestable without DNA. Germline loops: CDR1 MDHEN, CDR2 SYDVKM. The CDR3 covers 15 residues. The CDR3 protein is CASSVTPGQIYEQYF.

The V call is TRBV5-1, the J call TRBJ2-7; TCRdb names TRBD2, which stays unverified in the absence of DNA. Germline V lookup: CDR1 SGHRS, CDR2 YFSETQ. The CDR3 has 15 residues. CDR3 amino acids: CASSKGTSGSYEQYF.

The CDR3 reads CASSQVRGGNRDTQYF. The chain recombines TRBV4-3 with TRBJ2-3; TCRdb indicates TRBD1, and absent DNA this call remains unverified. Germline V gene data show CDR1 as LGHNA and CDR2 as YSLEER. The CDR3 sequence is 16 residues long.

V usage is TRBV29-1 and J usage is TRBJ2-1. This CDR3 is built from 15 residues. Germline V gene data show CDR1 as SQVTM and CDR2 as ANQGSEA. The CDR3 loop reads CSVEEPLTPYNEQFF.

The chain is built from TRBV27 and TRBJ2-1; TCRdb selects TRBD2, and the lack of DNA leaves this call unchecked. CDR1 and CDR2 (germline): MNHEY, SMNVEV (reference sequence). CDR3 size: 16 residues. The CDR3 loop reads CASSLFGGGPYNEQFF.